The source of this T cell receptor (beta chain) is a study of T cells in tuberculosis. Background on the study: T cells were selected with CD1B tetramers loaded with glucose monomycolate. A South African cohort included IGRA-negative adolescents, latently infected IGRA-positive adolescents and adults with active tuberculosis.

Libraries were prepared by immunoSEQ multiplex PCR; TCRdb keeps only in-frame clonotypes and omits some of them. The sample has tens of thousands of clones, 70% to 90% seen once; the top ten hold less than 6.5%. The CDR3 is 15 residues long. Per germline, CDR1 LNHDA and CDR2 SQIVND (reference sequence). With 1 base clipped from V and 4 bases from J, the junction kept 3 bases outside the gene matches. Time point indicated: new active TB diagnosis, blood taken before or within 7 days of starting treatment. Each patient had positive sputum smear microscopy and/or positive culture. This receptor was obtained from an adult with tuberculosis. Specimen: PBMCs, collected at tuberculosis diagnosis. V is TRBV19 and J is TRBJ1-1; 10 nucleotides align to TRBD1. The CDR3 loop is CASSIADRGVTEAFF. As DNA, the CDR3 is TGTGCCAGTAGTATAGCGGACAGGGGGGTCACTGAAGCTTTCTTT.